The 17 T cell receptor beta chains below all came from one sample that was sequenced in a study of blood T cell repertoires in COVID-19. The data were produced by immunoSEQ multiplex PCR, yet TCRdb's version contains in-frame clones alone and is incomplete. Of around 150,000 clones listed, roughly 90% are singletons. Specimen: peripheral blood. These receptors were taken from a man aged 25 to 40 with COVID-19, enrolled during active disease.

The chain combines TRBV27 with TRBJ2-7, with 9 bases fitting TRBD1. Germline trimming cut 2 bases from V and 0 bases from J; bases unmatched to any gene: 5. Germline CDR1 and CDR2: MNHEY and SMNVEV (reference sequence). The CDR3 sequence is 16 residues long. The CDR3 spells CASSLTPTGGSYEQYF. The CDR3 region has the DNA TGTGCCAGCAGTTTAACCCCGACAGGGGGCTCCTACGAGCAGTACTTC.

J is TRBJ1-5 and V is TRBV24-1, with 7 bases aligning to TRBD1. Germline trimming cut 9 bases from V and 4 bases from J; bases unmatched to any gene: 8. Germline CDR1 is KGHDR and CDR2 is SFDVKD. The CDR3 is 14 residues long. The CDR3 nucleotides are TGTGCCACCGGTATGGGGACAGAGAATCAGCCCCAGCATTTT. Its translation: CATGMGTENQPQHF.

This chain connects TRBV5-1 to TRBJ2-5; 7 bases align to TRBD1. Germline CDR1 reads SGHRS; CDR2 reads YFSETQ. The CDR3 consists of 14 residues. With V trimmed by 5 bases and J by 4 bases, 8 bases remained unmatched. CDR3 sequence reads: CASSLGDSPETQYF. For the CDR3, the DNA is TGCGCCAGCAGTCTAGGGGACAGCCCAGAGACCCAGTACTTC. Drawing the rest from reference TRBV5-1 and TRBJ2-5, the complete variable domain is KAGVTQTPRYLIKTRGQQVTLSCSPISGHRSVSWYQQTPGQGLQFLFEYFSETQRNKGNFPGRFSGRQFSNSRSEMNVSTLELGDSALYLCASSLGDSPETQYFGPGTRLLVL.

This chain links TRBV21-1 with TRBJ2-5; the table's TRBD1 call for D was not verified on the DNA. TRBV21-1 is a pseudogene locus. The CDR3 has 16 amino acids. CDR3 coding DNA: TGTGCCAGCAGCTCCTGCTCGGACAGGGGCGTAGAGACCCAGTACTTC. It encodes CASSSCSDRGVETQYF.

CDR3 DNA sequence: TGTGCCAGCAGCTTAAGGACAGACACCGGTCCTTTAGCCAAAAACATTCAGTACTTC. It encodes CASSLRTDTGPLAKNIQYF. V usage is TRBV7-9 and J usage is TRBJ2-4; D is perhaps TRBD1 (6 bases). The CDR3 sequence is 19 residues long. Germline CDR1 and CDR2: SEHNR and FQNEAQ (reference sequence). V was clipped by 2 bases and J by 0 bases, with 20 bases between them.

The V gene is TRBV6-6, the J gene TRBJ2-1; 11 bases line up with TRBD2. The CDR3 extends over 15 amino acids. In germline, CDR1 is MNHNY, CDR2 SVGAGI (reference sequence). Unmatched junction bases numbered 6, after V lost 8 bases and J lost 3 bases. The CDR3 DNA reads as TGTGCCAGCGAATCTAGCGGGGGGCTCTACAATGAGCAGTTCTTC. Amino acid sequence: CASESSGGLYNEQFF.

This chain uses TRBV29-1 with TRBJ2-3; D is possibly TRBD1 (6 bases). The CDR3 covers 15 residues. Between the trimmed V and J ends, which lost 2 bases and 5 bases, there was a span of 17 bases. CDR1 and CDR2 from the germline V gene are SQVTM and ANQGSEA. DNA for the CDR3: TGCAGCGTTGAAAGGTCCAGGGGCGAGCGAGATACGCAGTATTTT. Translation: CSVERSRGERDTQYF.

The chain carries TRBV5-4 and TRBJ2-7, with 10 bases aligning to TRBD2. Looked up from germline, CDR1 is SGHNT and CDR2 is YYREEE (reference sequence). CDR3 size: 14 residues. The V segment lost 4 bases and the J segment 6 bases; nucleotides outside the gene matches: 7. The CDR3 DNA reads TGTGCCAGCAGCATTCTAGCGGGAGTTCGCGAGCAGTACTTC. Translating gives CASSILAGVREQYF. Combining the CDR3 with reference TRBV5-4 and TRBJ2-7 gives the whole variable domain ETGVTQSPTHLIKTRGQQVTLRCSSQSGHNTVSWYQQALGQGPQFIFQYYREEENGRGNFPPRFSGLQFPNYSSELNVNALELDDSALYLCASSILAGVREQYFGPGTRLTVT.

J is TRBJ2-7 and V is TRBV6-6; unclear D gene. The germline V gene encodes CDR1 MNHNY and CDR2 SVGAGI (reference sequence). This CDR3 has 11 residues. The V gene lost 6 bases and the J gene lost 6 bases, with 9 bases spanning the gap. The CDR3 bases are TGTGCCAGCAGGACCCCGGGCGAGCAGTACTTC. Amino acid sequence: CASRTPGEQYF.

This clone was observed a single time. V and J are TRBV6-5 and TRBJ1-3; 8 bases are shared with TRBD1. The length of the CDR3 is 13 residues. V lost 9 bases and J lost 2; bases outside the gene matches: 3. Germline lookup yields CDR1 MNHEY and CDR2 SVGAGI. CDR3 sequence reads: CASKTGAGNTIYF. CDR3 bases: TGTGCCAGTAAGACAGGGGCTGGAAACACCATATATTTT.

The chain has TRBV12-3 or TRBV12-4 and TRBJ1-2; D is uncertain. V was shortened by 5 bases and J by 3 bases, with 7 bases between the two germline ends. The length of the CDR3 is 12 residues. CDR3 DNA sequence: TGTGCCAGCAGTCCCCAATACTATGGCTACACCTTC. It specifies CASSPQYYGYTF.

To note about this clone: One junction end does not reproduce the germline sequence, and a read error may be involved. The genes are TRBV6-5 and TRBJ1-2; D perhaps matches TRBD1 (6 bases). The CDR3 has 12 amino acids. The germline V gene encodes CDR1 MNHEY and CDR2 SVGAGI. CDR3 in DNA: TGTGCCTGCAGATCCGGGACACACGGCTACACCTTC. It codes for CACRSGTHGYTF.

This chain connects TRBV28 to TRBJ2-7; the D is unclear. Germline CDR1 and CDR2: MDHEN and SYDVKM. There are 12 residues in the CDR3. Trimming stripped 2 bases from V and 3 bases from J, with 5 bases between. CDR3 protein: CASSLLGYEQYF. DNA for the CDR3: TGTGCCAGCAGTTTACTCGGCTACGAGCAGTACTTC.

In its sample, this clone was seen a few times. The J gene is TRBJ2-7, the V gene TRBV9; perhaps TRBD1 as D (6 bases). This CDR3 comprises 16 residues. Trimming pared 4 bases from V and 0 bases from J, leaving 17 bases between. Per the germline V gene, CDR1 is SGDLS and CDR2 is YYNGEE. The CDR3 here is CASSTTGYSPSYEQYF. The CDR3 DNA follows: TGTGCCAGCAGCACAACAGGGTACTCTCCCTCCTACGAGCAGTACTTC.

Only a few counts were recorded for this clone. The CDR3 region has the DNA TGTGCCAGCAGCTTAGAGGGGGTAGGAAGCTACACCTTC. Translated, it gives CASSLEGVGSYTF. V is TRBV7-8 and J is TRBJ1-2; D is possibly TRBD1 (6 bases). Germline lookup yields CDR1 SGHVS and CDR2 FQNEAQ. Trimming stripped 1 base from V and 9 bases from J, with 12 bases between. This CDR3 has 13 amino acids.

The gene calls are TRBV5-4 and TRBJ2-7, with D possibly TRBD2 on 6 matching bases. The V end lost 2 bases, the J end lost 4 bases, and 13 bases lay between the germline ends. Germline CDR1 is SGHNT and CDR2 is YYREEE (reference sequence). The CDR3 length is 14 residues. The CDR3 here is CASSFGGNQYEQYF. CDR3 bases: TGTGCCAGCAGCTTCGGGGGAAATCAATACGAGCAGTACTTC.

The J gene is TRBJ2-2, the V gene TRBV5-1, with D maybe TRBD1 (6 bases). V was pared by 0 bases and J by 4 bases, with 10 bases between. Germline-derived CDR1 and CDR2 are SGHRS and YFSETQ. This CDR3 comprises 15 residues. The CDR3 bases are TGCGCCAGCAGCTTGGAGGGGGAGACCACCGGGGAGCTGTTTTTT. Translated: CASSLEGETTGELFF.